Each of the 14 T cell receptor beta chains below was sequenced from the same sample in a study of T-cell memory formation after mild COVID-19. TCRdb fed the 5' RACE reads into MiXCR, producing one record per CDR3 protein. Of under 300,000 distinct CDR3 sequences listed, approximately 7.6% are singletons. The material sequenced was PBMCs or a T cell subset sorted from them (not recorded which). These receptors were collected from a man aged 18-30 years who had mild COVID-19 (a few samples of this study predate the infection). Cell type and time point are not known.

This clonotype was observed a few times. The V call is TRBV21-1, the J call TRBJ1-6; the listed D gene, TRBD1, was not tested against the DNA. TRBV21-1 is marked as a pseudogene. This CDR3 region has 14 residues. CDR3 in amino acids: CASIYRGDNSPLHF. In DNA, the CDR3 is TGTGCCAGCATCTACAGGGGGGATAATTCACCCCTCCACTTT.

V is TRBV7-2 and J is TRBJ2-5; D possibly corresponds to TRBD2 (6 bases). Germline V CDR1 and CDR2: SGHTA, FQGNSA. V lost 1 base, J lost 2 bases, and 11 bases lay in between. The CDR3 is made up of 15 amino acids. In DNA, the CDR3 is TGTGCCAGCAGCTTAGGAATAGCGGTACAAGAGACCCAGTACTTC. Translation: CASSLGIAVQETQYF.

This clonotype has only a few counts. The genes are TRBV10-3 and TRBJ2-3, with unresolved D. Trimming took 4 bases from V and 5 from J, leaving 13 bases between them. The CDR3 length is 14 residues. CDR1 ENHRY and CDR2 SYGVKD come from the germline V gene. The CDR3, as DNA: TGTGCCATCAGTGGAGGAAGGGCGGAAGATACGCAGTATTTT. Its protein product is CAISGGRAEDTQYF.

This clonotype was seen a handful of times. The chain recombines TRBV29-1 with TRBJ2-1, with 7 bases that match TRBD1. With 5 bases clipped from V and 7 bases from J, the junction kept 8 bases outside the gene matches. The CDR3 is made up of 13 amino acids. Germline V gives CDR1 SQVTM, CDR2 ANQGSEA. CDR3 bases: TGCAGCGTTAACAGGGGAAGTTGGAATGAGCAGTTCTTC. As protein: CSVNRGSWNEQFF.

This chain uses TRBV6-2 or TRBV6-3 with TRBJ2-2; D gene uncertain. Per germline, CDR1 MNHEY and CDR2 SVGEGT. Trimming removed 4 bases at V and 1 base at J, with 7 bases between. CDR3 length equals 14 residues. The CDR3 DNA reads as TGTGCCAGCAGTTTTGGTTGGAACACCGGGGAGCTGTTTTTT. Protein product: CASSFGWNTGELFF.

This clonotype was observed a few times. This chain links TRBV28 with TRBJ1-2; 10 bases align to TRBD1. Germline trimming cut 2 bases from V and 9 bases from J; bases unmatched to any gene: 9. The CDR3 spans 15 residues. CDR1 is MDHEN, CDR2 SYDVKM, per germline. The CDR3 bases are TGTGCCAGCAGTTTAGGGACAGGGGAATTTCGTCGCTACACCTTC. Amino acids: CASSLGTGEFRRYTF.

The chain is built from TRBV10-2 and TRBJ2-5; 8 bases agree with TRBD1. CDR1 is WSHSY, CDR2 SAAADI, per germline. The V segment lost 2 bases and the J segment 4 bases; nucleotides outside the gene matches: 9. There are 16 residues in the CDR3. The CDR3 DNA is TGCGCCAGCAGTGAGACAGGGGGGCGGTTAGGAGAGACCCAGTACTTC. As protein: CASSETGGRLGETQYF.

This clonotype turned up a few times. The chain carries TRBV6-2 or TRBV6-3 and TRBJ2-5; TRBD2 agrees at 9 bases. The germline CDR1 and CDR2 sequences are MNHEY and SVGEGT. The CDR3 spans 14 residues. V dropped 7 bases and J dropped 5; count of bases not matched to a gene: 8. CDR3 nucleotide sequence: TGTGCCAGCAAGGGACTAGCCCAGAAGGAGACCCAGTACTTC. Translation gives CASKGLAQKETQYF.

The chain is built from TRBV20-1 and TRBJ1-2; 8 bases agree with TRBD1. The CDR3 is made up of 15 amino acids. With V trimmed by 4 bases and J by 0 bases, 7 bases remained unmatched. Germline-derived CDR1 and CDR2 are DFQATT and SNEGSKA (reference sequence). The CDR3, as DNA: TGCAGTGCTATCTCCGAACAGGGGGCTAACTATGGCTACACCTTC. It is translated as CSAISEQGANYGYTF.

This clonotype was detected a few times. This chain connects TRBV5-1 to TRBJ2-3; a possible D gene is TRBD2 (6 bases). The germline V gene has CDR1 SGHRS and CDR2 YFSETQ. The CDR3 is 17 amino acids. V lost 1 base to trimming and J lost 0 bases, with 15 bases between them. CDR3 region: CASSLWGAGSSTDTQYF. CDR3 DNA: TGCGCCAGCAGCTTGTGGGGAGCCGGGAGTAGCACAGATACGCAGTATTTT.

The sample holds a few counts of this clonotype. This chain uses TRBV4-3 with TRBJ2-3; possible D gene TRBD2, 6 bases. Germline values: CDR1 LGHNA, CDR2 YSLEER. The CDR3 is 17 residues long. The V end was cut by 0 bases, the J end by 7 bases, with 20 bases between. CDR3 coding DNA: TGCGCCAGCAGCCAAGATCTGTCGGAGGGGAAGCGAAATACGCAGTATTTT. Translating it yields CASSQDLSEGKRNTQYF.

This clonotype was observed a few times. The chain recombines TRBV6-2 or TRBV6-3 with TRBJ2-7; 10 positions agree with TRBD1. The CDR3 has 13 residues. Trimming cost V 8 bases and J 5 bases; bases outside gene matches: 6. Germline V gives CDR1 MNHEY, CDR2 SVGEGT. CDR3 in amino acids: CASGTGAPHEQYV. The DNA for the CDR3 is TGTGCCAGCGGGACAGGGGCTCCCCACGAGCAGTACGTC.

This chain links TRBV5-6 with TRBJ2-5, with 10 bases matching TRBD2. V was clipped by 1 base and J by 4 bases; unmatched bases: 4. Germline CDR1 is SGHDT and CDR2 is YYEEEE. The CDR3 loop spans 15 amino acids. The CDR3 here is CASSLQTSGVETQYF. In DNA, the CDR3 is TGTGCCAGCAGCTTGCAAACTAGCGGGGTAGAGACCCAGTACTTC.

This clonotype was observed a handful of times. This chain joins TRBV12-3 or TRBV12-4 and TRBJ2-5; a weak D match, TRBD1 (6 bases). This CDR3 has 14 residues. The V end was cut by 6 bases, the J end by 5 bases, with 16 bases between. The CDR3 loop is CASRQSMGAETQYF. Here the CDR3 DNA reads TGTGCCAGCAGACAAAGCATGGGGGCGGAGACCCAGTACTTC.